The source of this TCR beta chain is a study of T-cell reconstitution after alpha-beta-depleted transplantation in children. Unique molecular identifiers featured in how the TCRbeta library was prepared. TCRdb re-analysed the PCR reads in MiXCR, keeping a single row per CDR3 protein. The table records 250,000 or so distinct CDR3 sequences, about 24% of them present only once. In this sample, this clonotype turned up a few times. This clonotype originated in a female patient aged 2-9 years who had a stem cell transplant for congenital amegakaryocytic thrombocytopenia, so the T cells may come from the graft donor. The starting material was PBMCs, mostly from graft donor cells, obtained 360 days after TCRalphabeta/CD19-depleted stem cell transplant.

This CDR3 reads CASSSTVGAGELFF. The CDR3 bases are TGTGCCAGCAGTTCTACTGTCGGCGCCGGGGAGCTGTTTTTT. The J gene is TRBJ2-2, the V gene TRBV12-3 or TRBV12-4; D uncertain. The CDR3 has 14 amino acids. V was pared by 4 bases and J by 6 bases, with 12 bases between.